This T cell receptor (beta chain) was sequenced in a study of CD8 T cells in Susac syndrome. Whole-study results and caveats: Where Susac syndrome CD4+ T cell repertoires were concerned, no clonal expansion was evident.

A remark on this clonotype: Its antigen is unidentified.

Trimming stripped 5 bases from V and 5 bases from J, with 9 bases between. Looked up from germline, CDR1 is SGHAT and CDR2 is FQNNGV. The CDR3 is 12 amino acids. Reverse transcription of roughly 0.45 to 1 ug RNA was performed with random hexamers. Amplification of the TCR beta CDR3 was carried out by immunoSEQ multiplex PCR, which spanned a total of 54 Vbeta and 13 Jbeta segments. One entry per CDR3 protein results from TCRdb running MiXCR on the immunoSEQ multiplex PCR reads. This sample carries under 200,000 distinct CDR3 sequences, 90% to 96% of them seen once, and the ten largest clones take roughly 0.093%.

The specimen sequenced was CD4+ T cells from PBMCs. The genes are TRBV11-2 and TRBJ2-5, with TRBD2 as a possible D gene (7 bases). This receptor was taken from a human donor with Susac syndrome. CDR3 sequence (DNA): TGTGCCAGCAGCCGGGGGGCTGAGACCCAGTACTTC. Translation gives CASSRGAETQYF. Complete variable domain (other parts from reference TRBV11-2 and TRBJ2-5): EAGVAQSPRYKIIEKRQSVAFWCNPISGHATLYWYQQILGQGPKLLIQFQNNGVVDDSQLPKDRFSAERLKGVDSTLKIQPAKLEDSAVYLCASSRGAETQYFGPGTRLLVL.